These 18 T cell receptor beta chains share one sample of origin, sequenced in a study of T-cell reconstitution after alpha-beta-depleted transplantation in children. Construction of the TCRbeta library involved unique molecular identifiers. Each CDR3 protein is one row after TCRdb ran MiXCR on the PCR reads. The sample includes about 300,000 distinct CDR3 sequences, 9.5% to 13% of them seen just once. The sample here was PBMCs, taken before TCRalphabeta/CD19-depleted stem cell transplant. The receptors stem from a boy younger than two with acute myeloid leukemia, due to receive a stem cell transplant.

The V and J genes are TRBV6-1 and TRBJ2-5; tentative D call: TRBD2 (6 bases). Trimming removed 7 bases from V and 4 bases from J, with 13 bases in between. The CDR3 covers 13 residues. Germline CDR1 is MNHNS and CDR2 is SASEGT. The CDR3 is CASTGRKVETQYF. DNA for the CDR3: TGTGCCAGCACGGGGAGGAAGGTAGAGACCCAGTACTTC.

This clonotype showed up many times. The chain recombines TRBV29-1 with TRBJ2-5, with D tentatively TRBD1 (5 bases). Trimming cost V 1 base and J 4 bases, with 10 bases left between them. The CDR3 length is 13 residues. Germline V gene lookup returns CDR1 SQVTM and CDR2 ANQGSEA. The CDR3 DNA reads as TGCAGCGTTGAAGTCAGCCAGGGAGAGACCCAGTACTTC. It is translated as CSVEVSQGETQYF.

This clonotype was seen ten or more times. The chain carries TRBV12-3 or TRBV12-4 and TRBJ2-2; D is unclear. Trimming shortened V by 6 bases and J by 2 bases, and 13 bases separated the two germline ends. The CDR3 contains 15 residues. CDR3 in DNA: TGTGCCAGCAGCCTTTGGCGGATAAACACCGGGGAGCTGTTTTTT. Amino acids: CASSLWRINTGELFF.

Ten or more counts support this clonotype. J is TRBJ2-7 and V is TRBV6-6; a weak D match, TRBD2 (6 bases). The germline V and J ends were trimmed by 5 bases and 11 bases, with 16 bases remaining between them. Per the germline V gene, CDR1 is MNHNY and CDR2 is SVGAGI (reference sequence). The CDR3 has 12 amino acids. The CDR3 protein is CASSGTKSGEYF. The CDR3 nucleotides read TGTGCCAGCAGTGGGACCAAATCGGGGGAGTACTTC.

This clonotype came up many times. As DNA, the CDR3 is TGTGCCAGCAAGGAAAACAGGGAGGGCGGAACTGAAGCTTTCTTT. It translates to CASKENREGGTEAFF. This chain uses TRBV28 with TRBJ1-1; possible D gene TRBD1, 6 bases. There are 15 residues in the CDR3. Looked up from germline, CDR1 is MDHEN and CDR2 is SYDVKM. V lost 7 bases and J 5 bases, leaving 20 bases between the germline ends.

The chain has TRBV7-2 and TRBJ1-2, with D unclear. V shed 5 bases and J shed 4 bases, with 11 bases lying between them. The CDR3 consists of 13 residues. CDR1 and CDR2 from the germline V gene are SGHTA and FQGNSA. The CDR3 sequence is CASSPGEGYGYTF. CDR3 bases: TGTGCCAGCAGCCCCGGGGAGGGCTATGGCTACACCTTC.

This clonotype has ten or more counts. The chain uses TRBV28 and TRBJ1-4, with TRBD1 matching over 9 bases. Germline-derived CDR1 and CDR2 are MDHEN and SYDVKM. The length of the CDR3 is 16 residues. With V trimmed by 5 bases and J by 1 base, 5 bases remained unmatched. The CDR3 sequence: CASSLRDRETNEKLFF. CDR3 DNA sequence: TGTGCCAGCAGTCTGCGGGACAGGGAAACTAATGAAAAACTGTTTTTT.

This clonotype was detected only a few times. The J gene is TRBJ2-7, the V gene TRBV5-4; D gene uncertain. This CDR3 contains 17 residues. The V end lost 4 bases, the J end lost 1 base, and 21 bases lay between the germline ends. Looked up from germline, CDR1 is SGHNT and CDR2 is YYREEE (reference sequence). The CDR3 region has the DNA TGTGCCAGCAGCCCACGGTTCCCCTGGGTCCTATCCTACGAGCAGTACTTC. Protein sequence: CASSPRFPWVLSYEQYF.

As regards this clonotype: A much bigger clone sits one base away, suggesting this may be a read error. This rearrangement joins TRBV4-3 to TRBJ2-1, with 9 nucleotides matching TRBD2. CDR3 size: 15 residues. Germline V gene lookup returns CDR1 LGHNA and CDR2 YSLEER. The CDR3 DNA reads TGCGCCAGCAGCCAAGGGGCGGGAGGGCCCTATGAGGAGTTCTTC. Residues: CASSQGAGGPYEEFF.

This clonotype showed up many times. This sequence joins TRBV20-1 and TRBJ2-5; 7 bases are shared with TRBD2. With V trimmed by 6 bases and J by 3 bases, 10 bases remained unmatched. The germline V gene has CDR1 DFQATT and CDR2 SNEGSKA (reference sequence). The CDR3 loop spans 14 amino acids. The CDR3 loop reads CSAPRSGVEETQYF. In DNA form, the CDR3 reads TGCAGTGCCCCGCGCAGCGGGGTTGAAGAGACCCAGTACTTC.

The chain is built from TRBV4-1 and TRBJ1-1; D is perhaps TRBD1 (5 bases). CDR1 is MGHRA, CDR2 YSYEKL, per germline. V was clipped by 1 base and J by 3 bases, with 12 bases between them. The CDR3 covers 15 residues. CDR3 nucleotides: TGCGCCAGCAGCCAAGGCGCCAGGGTGTACACTGAAGCTTTCTTT. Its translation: CASSQGARVYTEAFF.

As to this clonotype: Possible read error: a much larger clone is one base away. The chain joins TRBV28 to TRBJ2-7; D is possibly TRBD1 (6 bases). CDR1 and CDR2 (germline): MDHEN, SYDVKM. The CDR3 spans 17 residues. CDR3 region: CASGLFHIMDSPYEQYF. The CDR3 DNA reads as TGTGCCAGCGGTTTATTTCACATAATGGACAGTCCCTACGAGCAGTACTTC.

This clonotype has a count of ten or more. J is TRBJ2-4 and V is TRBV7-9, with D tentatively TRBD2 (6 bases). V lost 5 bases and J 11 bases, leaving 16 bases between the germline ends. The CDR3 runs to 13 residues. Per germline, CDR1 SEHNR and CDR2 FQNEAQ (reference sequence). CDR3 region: CASSTVQEGFQYF. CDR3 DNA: TGTGCCAGCAGCACCGTGCAGGAGGGTTTTCAGTACTTC.

The CDR3 coding sequence is TGCAGTGCTAGAGTCAACAGGGGGCCCGGGGCCAACGTCCTGACTTTC. Amino acid sequence: CSARVNRGPGANVLTF. The J gene is TRBJ2-6, the V gene TRBV20-1, with 9 bases fitting TRBD1. CDR1 and CDR2 (germline): DFQATT, SNEGSKA (reference sequence). Trimming cost V 1 base and J 4 bases; bases outside gene matches: 5. The CDR3 is 16 residues long.

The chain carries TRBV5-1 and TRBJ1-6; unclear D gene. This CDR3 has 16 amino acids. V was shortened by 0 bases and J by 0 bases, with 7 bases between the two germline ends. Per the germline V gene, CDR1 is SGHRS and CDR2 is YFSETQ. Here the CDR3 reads CASSLVAPSYNSPLHF. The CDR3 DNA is TGCGCCAGCAGCTTGGTAGCGCCCTCCTATAATTCACCCCTCCACTTT.

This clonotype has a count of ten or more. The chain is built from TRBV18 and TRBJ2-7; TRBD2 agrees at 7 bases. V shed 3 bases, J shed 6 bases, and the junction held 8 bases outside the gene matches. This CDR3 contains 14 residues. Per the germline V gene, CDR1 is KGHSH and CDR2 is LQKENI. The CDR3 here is CASSPAAGSIEQYF. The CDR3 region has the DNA TGTGCCAGCTCACCCGCAGCGGGAAGTATCGAGCAGTACTTC.

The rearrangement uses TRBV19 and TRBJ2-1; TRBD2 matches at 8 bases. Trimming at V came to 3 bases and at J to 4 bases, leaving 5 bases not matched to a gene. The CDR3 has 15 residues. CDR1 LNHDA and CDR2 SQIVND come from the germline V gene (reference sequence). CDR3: CASSMGAGGYNEQFF. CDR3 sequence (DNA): TGTGCCAGTAGTATGGGGGCGGGGGGTTACAATGAGCAGTTCTTC.

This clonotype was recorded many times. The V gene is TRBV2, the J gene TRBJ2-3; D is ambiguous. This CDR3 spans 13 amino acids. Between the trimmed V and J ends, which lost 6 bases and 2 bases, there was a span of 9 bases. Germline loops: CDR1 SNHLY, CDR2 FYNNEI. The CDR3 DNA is TGTGCCAGCAGCGGCGGACCCACAGATACGCAGTATTTT. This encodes CASSGGPTDTQYF.